This TCR beta chain was captured by sequencing in a study of shared clonotypes between healthy human individuals (dated by TCRdb to 2018 to 2021). With respect to the entire study: The cohort comprised a couple of women and a few men aged 18 to 49 years. For each donor, CD4 naive and CD4 memory were each given three plates, CD8 naive was given two plates, and CD8 memory was given one plate. Each donor's leukapheresis produced roughly between about 0.85 and 10 billion PBMCs. To increase sequencing depth and limit assay-specific biases, TCR repertoire library preparation and sequencing were carried out by different laboratories using diverse techniques. To estimate repertoire size and how much clonotype sharing occurs between individuals, the study deeply sequenced the blood TCR repertoires of about five healthy adults.

Remarks on this clone: There is no known antigen for this receptor. No base quality information exists; no much larger clone differs at one position.

Using the deep immunoSEQ assay, TCR CDR3 regions were amplified from genomic DNA by multiplex PCR. Genomic DNA extracted from each cell subset was distributed evenly over all wells of several immunoSEQ 96-well plates, and each plate served as one replicate. For sorted subsets, about 200 ng genomic DNA, equal to some 28,000 T cell genomes, was loaded into each replicate PCR. Purified libraries were measured with a Qubit 3.0 fluorometer, size-checked on a Bioanalyzer 2100, and measured again with the KAPA Library Quantification kit. Each immunoSEQ 96-well plate was sequenced on its own single-read 150-cycle Illumina NextSeq 550 flow cell. The source study handled its data this way. Because only junctional sequences without quality scores were contained in the immunoSEQ output, filtering matching that applied to full-length reads could not be performed. To assign V/J genes and CDR3, sequences were annotated using PyIR, a Python wrapper for IgBLAST v1.9, with IMGT germline references. Reads were removed for weak V/J assignments (E-value above 1e-6), missing CDR3, stop codons, out-of-frame junctions, or ambiguous translated residues. V3J clonotypes were defined as sequences sharing the same inferred V gene, J gene, and CDR3 amino acid sequence. Percentage overlap between repertoires was computed as shared unique clonotypes divided by the size of the smaller repertoire. Richness of each repertoire was evaluated using RTK rarefaction, the Chao1 estimator, and Recon v2.1 estimates of unobserved clonotypes. OLGA was used to compute generation probabilities for all TCRbeta clonotypes that the gDNA method yielded from a few donors. The immuneACCESS repertoire file appears here via TCRdb, limited to in-frame rearrangements. These files lack a portion of the clones; in checked studies, under half of the deficit traces to unresolved V genes, and the cause of the others is not known. Clone size and V and J calls were adopted from that table, with D and trimming inferred from the DNA. For this sample there are about 680,000 clones; under 80% appear just once. The top ten clonotypes cover 1.5% to 2% of the sample.

Overall study outcomes, separate from this receptor: Compared with non-shared clonotypes, the clonotypes found in all four sorted-subset donors had higher generation probabilities. Sampling was limited to blood, and TCR repertoires in tissue likely differ from TCR repertoires in blood. Pairwise subsampling indicated that sequencing depth was expected to affect the degree of clonotype sharing among donors. Because the study included a small number of donors, the genetic and exposure-history diversity represented was limited. Larger estimated clonotype richness was generally found for naive subsets than for memory subsets. Incomplete sequencing was indicated by rarefaction of sorted-subset datasets, despite the large sequencing depth. About 5% of naive CD4, 3.5% of naive CD8, roughly 2.5% of memory CD4, and about 0.4% of memory CD8 clonotypes were shared across several donors.

Healthy HIV-negative adults with no recently reported acute infections or vaccinations were included as donors. Every donor was a Caucasian adult residing in Nashville, Tennessee, USA. CD4+ T cells were enriched by magnetic negative selection; naive cells were then positively selected on CD45RA, and the negative fraction formed the memory subset. Blood was obtained by leukapheresis, after which PBMCs were separated by Ficoll-Histopaque density gradient centrifugation and cryopreserved in liquid nitrogen vapor phase. Purity and quantity of every magnetically sorted T cell population were checked by analytical flow cytometry. Genomic DNA was isolated from each sorted fraction and quantified by UV absorbance on a Nanodrop 2000c. The CDR3 holds 16 amino acids from the cysteine to the phenylalanine. The only DNA kept is the CDR3, 48 bases in frame from the first base. The germline V gene (reference sequence) supplies CDR1 SGHKS and CDR2 YYEKEE. Relative to germline, V is 4 bases shorter and J is 7 bases shorter, with 21 bases between their ends.

The clonotype originates from a woman aged 30 to 39 in good health. The sequence is built from TRBV5-5 and TRBJ1-5; D gene: possibly TRBD1, on 6 matching bases. The sequenced sample was memory CD4+ T cells sorted from blood. The cell subset or site label, read with the paper, signifies: CD45RA-negative fraction. The DNA reads TGTGCCAGCAGCCTACTCGGGGACACGGGTAGACAGCCCCAGCATTTT. The translation is CASSLLGDTGRQPQHF.